This record covers a single T cell receptor beta chain. Its antigen is currently unknown. The data were taken from a study of shared clonotypes between healthy human individuals. For the study at large: Each donor's CD8 memory used one plate, CD8 naive two, each CD4 subset three.

Negatively enriched CD4+ T cells were divided by CD45RA into naive and memory. General study results and limits: Non-shared clonotypes showed lower generation probabilities than clonotypes common to all four donors. Larger estimated richness was generally seen in naive subsets than in memory subsets.

Germline loops: CDR1 MNHEY, CDR2 SVGAGI. With V trimmed by 5 bases and J by 4 bases, 9 bases remained unmatched. CDR3 size: 15 residues. Profiling relied on immunoSEQ multiplex PCR, and the TCRdb table lists in-frame clones only, not all of them. The sample comprises approximately 2.1 million clones, over 85% of which are singletons, and 0.39% rests with the top ten. This TCR was sampled from a man in his late teens or twenties in good health. Some clones in this sample may be carry-over from other donors' samples. The sequencing input was naive CD4+ T cells from PBMCs. The subset was: CD45RA+ positively selected. The V call is TRBV6-5, the J call TRBJ2-7, with TRBD1 matching over 9 bases. The CDR3: CASSRNPGQGYEQYF. As DNA, the CDR3 is TGTGCCAGCAGTCGTAATCCGGGACAGGGATACGAGCAGTACTTC.